These 28 T cell receptor beta chains came from one sample sequenced in a study of T-cell memory formation after mild COVID-19. TCRdb re-analysed the 5' RACE reads in MiXCR, keeping a single row per CDR3 protein. The table lists about 360,000 distinct CDR3 sequences, roughly an eighth of them singletons. The specimen sequenced was PBMCs or a T cell subset sorted from them (not recorded which). The receptor set was obtained from a man younger than 35 who had mild COVID-19 (a few samples of this study predate the infection). Cell type and time point are not known.

The gene calls are TRBV20-1 and TRBJ2-2; 10 bases align to TRBD1. This CDR3 comprises 14 residues. Germline lookup yields CDR1 DFQATT and CDR2 SNEGSKA (reference sequence). After removal of 6 bases from V and 5 bases from J, the junction contained 6 bases not matched to a gene. This chain's CDR3 is CSARQGAMTGELFF. CDR3 bases: TGCAGTGCCAGACAGGGGGCGATGACCGGGGAGCTGTTTTTT.

This clonotype has only a few counts. The chain carries TRBV2 and TRBJ1-5, with D possibly TRBD1 on 5 matching bases. The CDR3 loop spans 13 amino acids. The germline V gene has CDR1 SNHLY and CDR2 FYNNEI. Between the trimmed V and J ends, which lost 4 bases and 6 bases, there was a span of 10 bases. For the CDR3, the DNA is TGTGCCAGCAGTGTACGGGACGCTCAGCCCCAGCATTTT. Its protein product is CASSVRDAQPQHF.

This sequence joins TRBV4-3 and TRBJ1-2, with D perhaps matching TRBD1 (5 bases). The ends were cut back, 4 bases at V and 5 bases at J, with 20 bases in the middle. Germline V lookup: CDR1 LGHNA, CDR2 YSLEER. CDR3 length: 16 amino acids. CDR3 region: CASSPLGGGTLYGYTF. The CDR3, as DNA: TGCGCCAGCAGCCCGCTAGGTGGGGGAACTCTGTATGGCTACACCTTC.

The table lists this clonotype with a few counts. V is TRBV25-1 and J is TRBJ1-2; unclear D gene. The CDR3 spans 13 residues. V was trimmed by 3 bases and J by 4 bases, leaving 9 bases between them. Looked up from germline, CDR1 is MGHDK and CDR2 is SYGVNS. CDR3 residues: CASSEKEAYGYTF. The CDR3 DNA reads as TGTGCCAGCAGTGAGAAGGAGGCCTATGGCTACACCTTC.

J is TRBJ2-2 and V is TRBV7-9, with a tentative D call TRBD1 (5 bases). Between the trimmed V and J ends, which lost 0 bases and 0 bases, there was a span of 11 bases. Looked up from germline, CDR1 is SEHNR and CDR2 is FQNEAQ (reference sequence). The CDR3 is 17 residues long. CDR3 in amino acids: CASSLAQGSANTGELFF. CDR3 sequence (DNA): TGTGCCAGCAGCTTAGCGCAGGGCTCCGCGAACACCGGGGAGCTGTTTTTT.

The chain's CDR3 is CASSREYNEQFF. Written as DNA, the CDR3 is TGTGCCAGCAGCCGGGAGTACAATGAGCAGTTCTTC. The chain links TRBV7-9 to TRBJ2-1, with D possibly being TRBD2 (6 bases). The ends were cut back, 5 bases at V and 4 bases at J, with 6 bases in the middle. Germline V gene data show CDR1 as SEHNR and CDR2 as FQNEAQ (reference sequence). The CDR3 runs to 12 residues. Based on the CDR3 plus reference TRBV7-9 and TRBJ2-1, the full variable domain is DTGVSQNPRHKITKRGQNVTFRCDPISEHNRLYWYRQTLGQGPEFLTYFQNEAQLEKSRLLSDRFSAERPKGSFSTLEIQRTEQGDSAMYLCASSREYNEQFFGPGTRLTVL.

This clonotype was found a few times. This chain joins TRBV12-3 or TRBV12-4 and TRBJ1-1; TRBD1 matches at 7 bases. This CDR3 has 15 residues. J lost 5 bases, V lost 4 bases, and 10 bases had no gene match. The CDR3 nucleotides are TGTGCCAGCAGTTCCCAGGGGGGAGGTAGGACTGAAGCTTTCTTT. Translated, it gives CASSSQGGGRTEAFF.

This chain links TRBV7-2 with TRBJ2-2, with unresolved D. V lost 5 bases and J 6 bases, leaving 10 bases between the germline ends. This CDR3 has 13 amino acids. Germline V gene lookup returns CDR1 SGHTA and CDR2 FQGNSA. CDR3 in DNA: TGTGCCAGCAGCCCGCGACCCTCCGGGGAGCTGTTTTTT. Translated: CASSPRPSGELFF.

The chain combines TRBV4-1 with TRBJ1-3; D might be TRBD1 (5 bases). Germline V gene sequence: CDR1 MGHRA, CDR2 YSYEKL. Trimming stripped 8 bases from V and 0 bases from J, with 14 bases between. The CDR3 runs to 15 residues. The CDR3: CASGFRDLSGNTIYF. CDR3 in DNA: TGCGCCAGCGGATTTAGGGACCTCTCTGGAAACACCATATATTTT.

In this sample, this clonotype turned up many times. The J gene is TRBJ2-1, the V gene TRBV11-2; the match to TRBD2 covers 14 bases. V shed 5 bases and J 7 bases; nucleotides not matched to a gene: 4. The CDR3 runs 15 residues. CDR1 and CDR2 (germline): SGHAT, FQNNGV. DNA for the CDR3: TGTGCCAGCAGCCCCTGGACTAGCGGGGGGAATGAGCAGTTCTTC. Translating it yields CASSPWTSGGNEQFF.

The chain has TRBV4-1 and TRBJ1-2, with D hard to call. The V gene's germline CDR1 is MGHRA and CDR2 YSYEKL. V lost 0 bases and J lost 2, with 7 bases in between. CDR3 size: 14 residues. CDR3 coding DNA: TGCGCCAGCAGCCAAGACCCAGAGAACTATGGCTACACCTTC. Translated: CASSQDPENYGYTF.

Only a few counts were recorded for this clonotype. The chain carries TRBV7-9 and TRBJ2-6; D uncertain. The CDR3 sequence is 12 residues long. Germline V lookup: CDR1 SEHNR, CDR2 FQNEAQ (reference sequence). V lost 6 bases, J lost 5 bases, and 5 bases lay in between. The CDR3 sequence: CASSSWANVLTF. The DNA for the CDR3 is TGTGCCAGCAGTTCTTGGGCCAACGTCCTGACTTTC.

In its sample, this clonotype was seen a few times. J is TRBJ2-1 and V is TRBV5-1, with a possible D match to TRBD1 (8 bases). The CDR3 spans 15 residues. Trimming removed 3 bases from V and 2 bases from J, with 12 bases in between. The germline V gene has CDR1 SGHRS and CDR2 YFSETQ. The CDR3 sequence is CASSSQGGAYNEQFF. In nucleotides, the CDR3 is TGCGCCAGCAGCTCACAGGGGGGGGCCTACAATGAGCAGTTCTTC.

This chain uses TRBV10-3 with TRBJ1-5; no clear D gene. The CDR3 consists of 13 residues. Germline-derived CDR1 and CDR2 are ENHRY and SYGVKD. Trimming took 2 bases from V and 4 from J, leaving 6 bases between them. Here the CDR3 DNA reads TGTGCCATCAGTGAGGGGTGGAATCAGCCCCAGCATTTT. Translating it yields CAISEGWNQPQHF.

The chain combines TRBV4-1 with TRBJ2-1; 8 bases are a match to TRBD2. V shed 1 base, J shed 4 bases, and the junction held 6 bases outside the gene matches. CDR3 size: 16 residues. Germline V gives CDR1 MGHRA, CDR2 YSYEKL. The CDR3 bases are TGCGCCAGCAGCCAAGTCCGGGGGGGGCCGTACAATGAGCAGTTCTTC. Amino acid sequence: CASSQVRGGPYNEQFF.

This clonotype has just a few counts. This chain uses TRBV7-9 with TRBJ2-3; TRBD1 matches 7 bases. CDR3 length equals 13 residues. Germline V CDR1 and CDR2: SEHNR, FQNEAQ (reference sequence). V lost 3 bases and J lost 5; bases outside the gene matches: 2. The CDR3 nucleotides are TGTGCCAGCAGCTTTACAGGGGAAGATACGCAGTATTTT. Its protein product is CASSFTGEDTQYF.

This clonotype has at least ten counts. The rearrangement links TRBV7-8 to TRBJ2-3; weak D call: TRBD1 (6 bases). The CDR3 is made up of 16 amino acids. The V and J ends lost 4 bases and 4 bases respectively, with 18 bases between them. CDR1 is SGHVS, CDR2 FQNEAQ, per germline. The CDR3 bases are TGTGCCAGCAGCTCCTTAGTCGGACAGTATGCAGATACGCAGTATTTT. Protein product: CASSSLVGQYADTQYF.

This clonotype was seen more than once but under ten times. The CDR3 DNA is TGTGCCAGCAGCCAAGGGCGGTACAATGAGCAGTTCTTC. This codes for CASSQGRYNEQFF. The chain employs TRBV7-2 and TRBJ2-1; D unresolved. In germline, CDR1 is SGHTA, CDR2 FQGNSA. CDR3 length: 13 amino acids. Trimming took 5 bases from V and 4 from J, leaving 9 bases between them.

This clonotype was seen only a few times. This chain joins TRBV20-1 and TRBJ2-3; 9 nucleotides agree with TRBD2. This CDR3 region has 14 residues. Germline V CDR1 and CDR2: DFQATT, SNEGSKA (reference sequence). After removal of 1 base from V and 5 bases from J, the junction contained 4 bases not matched to a gene. The CDR3 loop reads CSARGSGGGDTQYF. The CDR3 nucleotides read TGCAGTGCTAGAGGTAGCGGGGGAGGAGATACGCAGTATTTT.

This clonotype appeared many times. The gene calls are TRBV7-6 and TRBJ2-1; the D gene is possibly TRBD1 (6 bases). The CDR3 loop spans 15 amino acids. Trimming left V 5 bases short and J 2 bases short, with 13 bases between. Germline V lookup: CDR1 SGHVS, CDR2 FNYEAQ. CDR3 amino acids: CASSPRGPPYNEQFF. CDR3 in DNA: TGTGCCAGCAGCCCCAGGGGACCCCCCTACAATGAGCAGTTCTTC.

This chain uses TRBV25-1 with TRBJ2-3, with a weak D call TRBD2 (5 bases). V lost 4 bases to trimming and J lost 2 bases, with 19 bases between them. The CDR3 spans 17 residues. Germline lookup yields CDR1 MGHDK and CDR2 SYGVNS. This chain's CDR3 is CASSGGGGRPPTDTQYF. The CDR3, as DNA: TGTGCCAGCAGTGGAGGAGGAGGAAGACCACCCACAGATACGCAGTATTTT.

The chain is built from TRBV6-2 or TRBV6-3 and TRBJ2-3; perhaps TRBD2 as D (6 bases). Trimming removed 2 bases at V and 3 bases at J, with 15 bases between. In germline, CDR1 is MNHEY, CDR2 SVGEGT. The CDR3 contains 16 residues. The CDR3 DNA reads TGTGCCAGCAGTTACGCGGGATTCGAGGGGACAGATACGCAGTATTTT. Encoded protein: CASSYAGFEGTDTQYF.

This clonotype was seen ten or more times. This rearrangement joins TRBV20-1 to TRBJ2-7; the D gene is possibly TRBD2 (5 bases). V lost 3 bases and J 0 bases, leaving 12 bases between the germline ends. CDR1 and CDR2 from the germline V gene are DFQATT and SNEGSKA (reference sequence). The CDR3 has 14 amino acids. Here the CDR3 reads CSARDLLSSYEQYV. CDR3 nucleotide sequence: TGCAGTGCTAGGGACTTACTGAGCTCCTACGAGCAGTACGTC.

This clonotype was observed many times. The CDR3 DNA reads TGTGCCAGCAGTTACTCTTTGGACAGCAGCTTTGAAGCTTTCTTT. Translating gives CASSYSLDSSFEAFF. The chain has TRBV6-5 and TRBJ1-1; a possible D gene is TRBD1 (6 bases). The CDR3 spans 15 residues. Germline loops: CDR1 MNHEY, CDR2 SVGAGI. V was trimmed by 0 bases and J by 7 bases, leaving 15 bases between them.

This clonotype showed up just a few times. This chain joins TRBV20-1 and TRBJ2-1; the D is unclear. V was trimmed by 3 bases and J by 2 bases, leaving 8 bases between them. There are 13 residues in the CDR3. Per germline, CDR1 DFQATT and CDR2 SNEGSKA (reference sequence). The CDR3 region has the DNA TGCAGTGCTAGGTCAATCGCCTACAATGAGCAGTTCTTC. Translated: CSARSIAYNEQFF.

In its sample, this clonotype was seen many times. The chain links TRBV6-4 to TRBJ2-3, with 14 bases aligning to TRBD2. CDR3 length: 16 residues. Trimming at V came to 9 bases and at J to 2 bases, leaving 7 bases not matched to a gene. The V gene's germline CDR1 is MRHNA and CDR2 SNTAGT. The CDR3, as DNA: TGTGCCAGTAAATCGACTAGCGGGGGGGACACAGATACGCAGTATTTT. Translating it yields CASKSTSGGDTDTQYF.

CDR3 DNA sequence: TGTGCCAGCAGCCAACAGCCCGGGGGGGCCCAAAACATTCAGTACTTC. It encodes CASSQQPGGAQNIQYF. The gene calls are TRBV4-2 and TRBJ2-4; TRBD2 matches 8 bases. The J segment lost 5 bases and the V segment lost 2 bases, leaving 8 bases of the junction unmatched. This CDR3 contains 16 residues. The germline gives CDR1 LGHNA, CDR2 YNFKEQ.

This clonotype appeared a few times. The genes are TRBV10-3 and TRBJ2-7, with TRBD1 matching over 8 bases. This CDR3 spans 14 amino acids. Germline CDR1 and CDR2: ENHRY and SYGVKD. With 3 bases clipped from V and 5 bases from J, the junction kept 6 bases outside the gene matches. The CDR3 DNA sequence: TGTGCCATCAGTGACAGGCCAGGGGGCGACGAGCAGTACGTC. This gives the protein CAISDRPGGDEQYV.